This TCR beta chain was retrieved from a study of blood T cells in healthy people across ages. Findings and caveats of the study: No conclusive comparison of naive versus antigen-experienced cells was possible with unsorted PBMCs. With age, beta diversity per million T cells declined roughly linearly, significantly by 35 to 40.

A sample-barcoded 5' primer and a J-beta primer mix were used in a second PCR of roughly 6 to 11 cycles. Using its own MiXCR run on the 5' RACE reads, TCRdb lists one record per CDR3 protein. The table lists approximately 2,000,000 distinct CDR3 sequences, roughly two fifths of them singletons, with under 30% in the top ten. They isolated at least 7 million PBMCs from each sample. V was clipped by 7 bases and J by 2 bases, with 16 bases between them. The CDR3 loop spans 15 amino acids. In germline, CDR1 is MDHEN, CDR2 SYDVKM. As regards this clonotype: The antigen remains undetermined.

What was sequenced was blood. The chain employs TRBV28 and TRBJ2-3; unclear D gene. The TCR originated in a human donor in good health. In DNA, the CDR3 is TGTGCCAGCACCCCCTCGCAGGTACACACAGATACGCAGTATTTT. This encodes CASTPSQVHTDTQYF.